This TCR beta chain was observed in a study of blood T cell repertoires in COVID-19. The assay was immunoSEQ multiplex PCR, and TCRdb's table has in-frame clones only and misses some. The sample has more than 50,000 clones, approximately 85% seen once. The germline gives CDR1 SGHRS, CDR2 YFSETQ. Trimming took 4 bases from V and 5 from J; bases not matched to a gene: 6. The CDR3 sequence is 15 residues long. The sequenced sample consisted of peripheral blood. The receptor was derived from a human donor in a cohort sampled during active COVID-19. J is TRBJ2-2 and V is TRBV5-1; 9 bases are a match to TRBD1. The chain's CDR3 is CASSTGTGITGELFF. The DNA for the CDR3 is TGCGCCAGCAGCACCGGGACAGGGATTACCGGGGAGCTGTTTTTT.